This TCR beta chain comes out of a study of cytomegalovirus exposure and HLA in healthy donors. At the level of the study: Earlier work reported 90 million to 120 million unique TCR beta sequences from about 179 million T cells. General study results and limits: According to an earlier analysis, most TCR beta V segments yielded productive rearrangements about 90% or about 30% of the time. Later analysis suggested most CMV-associated TCR beta chains were HLA-restricted. More clonal expansion characterized HLA-associated TCR beta chains than equally common others in a later analysis.

This clone was detected only once. The antigen remains unidentified. PCR used 60 Vbeta primers and 13 Jbeta primers. Clones were read by immunoSEQ multiplex PCR, and TCRdb kept only the in-frame ones, dropping some. The sample includes about 120,000 clones, around 77% of them seen just once. The CDR3 length is 15 residues. J gave up 8 bases and V 0 bases, and 8 bases lay outside the gene matches. Germline values: CDR1 SGDLS, CDR2 YYNGEE. J is TRBJ1-5 and V is TRBV9; 7 bases fit TRBD1. The sequence was obtained from a young man in good health and CMV-seropositive. The sequenced sample consisted of PBMCs. The CDR3 nucleotides read TGTGCCAGCAGCGTAGGAGGAGGGGACAGCAAGCCCCAGCATTTT. Its translation: CASSVGGGDSKPQHF.